The clone carrying this TCR beta chain was found many times. Its antigen is unidentified. The entry originates in a study of T-cell reconstitution after alpha-beta-depleted transplantation in children. Findings of the study overall: The authors attributed T-cell counts and diversity one year after transplant mostly to newly produced T cells. The study reportedly traced alpha-beta T cells about two months after transplant to several hundred expanded graft clones. Elevated TCRbeta diversity at day 60 was traced, in some patients, to surviving recipient T cells and thymic progenitors.

The CDR3 is 12 amino acids. Germline V lookup: CDR1 MNHEY, CDR2 SMNVEV (reference sequence). Trimming took 5 bases from V and 7 from J, leaving 12 bases between them. This sample's TCRbeta library carried unique molecular identifier barcodes. TCRdb ran MiXCR on the PCR reads and lists one entry per CDR3 protein. In the table there are roughly 160,000 distinct CDR3 sequences, roughly 11% of which are singletons. The TCR originated in a boy between 2 and 10 years old with acute myeloid leukemia, due to receive a stem cell transplant. The sequences come from PBMCs, collected before TCRalphabeta/CD19-depleted stem cell transplant. This rearrangement joins TRBV27 to TRBJ2-7; D is ambiguous. The CDR3 DNA follows: TGTGCCAGCAGTCCCGGTTTGGGGGAGCAGTACTTC. It encodes CASSPGLGEQYF.